This TCR beta chain comes out of a study of long-term antiretroviral therapy in people with HIV. General study points: Versus controls, repertoires in people with HIV had narrower CDR3 length ranges. Post-ART diversity increased but stayed below transplant donor controls.

Survey level was the resolution at which the v3.0 immunoSEQ assay ran. The data were produced by immunoSEQ multiplex PCR, yet TCRdb's version contains in-frame clones alone and is incomplete. The data hold 30,000 to 40,000 clones, with roughly 80% observed a single time. The sample holds a few counts of this clone. The antigen remains unidentified. Germline lookup yields CDR1 SGHDT and CDR2 YYEEEE. V lost 4 bases, J lost 3 bases, and 16 bases lay in between. CDR3 length equals 15 residues. The sample in question was unsorted PBMCs, obtained 1.5 years after starting antiretroviral therapy. The chain has TRBV5-6 and TRBJ1-2, with a weak D call TRBD1 (6 bases). This TCR derives from a man between 18 and 29 years old with HIV. CDR3 sequence reads: CASSQTGLSYYGYTF. The CDR3 nucleotides read TGTGCCAGCAGCCAGACAGGCTTATCTTACTATGGCTACACCTTC.